Below, 15 T cell receptor beta chains from the same sample are listed, as sequenced in a study of post-analysis software for immune sequencing data (dated by TCRdb to between 2014 and 2016). Results the study describes overall, beyond this receptor: Several TRBV segments, including TRBV5-6, TRBV5-1 and TRBV20-1, were significantly more frequent in patients than controls.

These receptors' targets are unknown. Library construction relied on PCR. The run used an Illumina HiSeq 2500. To reduce PCR and sequencing biases, unique molecular identifiers were built into the TCR beta cDNA libraries. TCRdb applied fastp at Q25 and MiXCR to the public reads, then kept only in-frame beta chains. Here each entry gathers all rows of one CDR3 protein and keeps the most common genes and DNA. Recorded for this sample are 650,000 to 850,000 distinct CDR3 sequences; roughly 46% of them occurred a single time. The top ten hold approximately 5% of the sample. Material for sequencing was blood. The source is a girl aged 10-17 years with multiple sclerosis.

V is TRBV4-1 and J is TRBJ2-6; TRBD2 is a possible D gene (5 bases). The CDR3 spans 17 residues. V lost 0 bases to trimming and J lost 2 bases, with 11 bases between them. Germline V gene sequence: CDR1 MGHRA, CDR2 YSYEKL. The CDR3 nucleotides read TGCGCCAGCAGCCAAGATTTTGAGGGAGCTGGGGCCAACGTCCTGACTTTC. It yields the protein CASSQDFEGAGANVLTF.

This clonotype was seen a few times. The chain combines TRBV20-1 with TRBJ2-1; 11 nucleotides align to TRBD2. The V gene end was trimmed by 3 bases and the J gene end by 10 bases; junction bases not matched to a gene: 5. Germline assignment: CDR1 DFQATT and CDR2 SNEGSKA (reference sequence). The CDR3 has 13 amino acids. This CDR3 is CSASLLAGGEQFF. The CDR3 DNA reads TGCAGTGCTAGTCTCCTAGCGGGAGGCGAGCAGTTCTTC.

The CDR3 loop reads CSALPTLAVGTDTQYF. The CDR3 DNA follows: TGCAGTGCTCTGCCGACCCTAGCGGTAGGCACAGATACGCAGTATTTT. The chain has TRBV20-1 and TRBJ2-3; TRBD2 agrees at 7 bases. CDR3 length: 16 amino acids. CDR1 and CDR2 from the germline V gene are DFQATT and SNEGSKA (reference sequence). V lost 5 bases to trimming and J lost 1 base; unmatched junction nucleotides: 12.

V is TRBV5-1 and J is TRBJ2-1, with 9 positions matching TRBD1. Germline loops: CDR1 SGHRS, CDR2 YFSETQ. V shed 6 bases, J shed 5 bases, and the junction held 9 bases outside the gene matches. The CDR3 loop spans 15 amino acids. CDR3 nucleotides: TGCGCCAGCACGCGGGGACAGGGATCCCACAATGAGCAGTTCTTC. It translates to CASTRGQGSHNEQFF. The complete variable domain, with remaining parts taken from reference TRBV5-1 and TRBJ2-1, reads KAGVTQTPRYLIKTRGQQVTLSCSPISGHRSVSWYQQTPGQGLQFLFEYFSETQRNKGNFPGRFSGRQFSNSRSEMNVSTLELGDSALYLCASTRGQGSHNEQFFGPGTRLTVL.

The V call is TRBV6-2 or TRBV6-3, the J call TRBJ1-5; a weak D match, TRBD1 (5 bases). CDR3 size: 14 residues. Germline values: CDR1 MNHEY, CDR2 SVGEGT. Trimming took off 7 bases at V and 3 bases at J, with 13 bases between the two ends. The CDR3 bases are TGTGCCAGCACTGGGGGATACTACAATCAGCCCCAGCATTTT. It encodes CASTGGYYNQPQHF.

This clonotype was counted only a few times. V and J are TRBV6-6 and TRBJ1-5; D is unresolved. Germline V CDR1 and CDR2: MNHNY, SVGAGI (reference sequence). CDR3 size: 12 residues. Trimming left V 2 bases short and J 7 bases short, with 6 bases between. The CDR3 coding sequence is TGTGCCAGCAGTTACGGCCGGCAGCCCCAGCATTTT. Amino acid sequence: CASSYGRQPQHF.

V gene TRBV20-1 combines with J gene TRBJ2-3; 9 nucleotides match TRBD1. Trimming removed 5 bases from V and 1 base from J; junction bases left unmatched: 7. The germline CDR1 and CDR2 sequences are DFQATT and SNEGSKA (reference sequence). The CDR3 is 15 residues long. CDR3 loop: CSARPGTGRTDTQYF. CDR3 nucleotides: TGCAGTGCTCGTCCCGGGACAGGGCGCACAGATACGCAGTATTTT.

The chain joins TRBV12-3 or TRBV12-4 to TRBJ2-4; the D is unclear. The DNA end is more similar to TRBJ2-7, so the J call may be wrong. This CDR3 contains 13 residues. The CDR3 spells CASTDDTTYEQYF. The CDR3 nucleotides are TGTGCCAGCACCGATGACACCACCTACGAGCAGTACTTC.

V gene TRBV5-1 combines with J gene TRBJ2-1; maybe TRBD2 (6 bases). Germline V CDR1 and CDR2: SGHRS, YFSETQ. V was pared by 4 bases and J by 6 bases, with 14 bases between. This CDR3 is 14 amino acids long. The CDR3 reads CASSREASSNEQFF. For the CDR3, the DNA is TGCGCCAGCAGCAGGGAGGCCAGCAGCAATGAGCAGTTCTTC.

The V and J genes are TRBV20-1 and TRBJ2-7; TRBD2 aligns across 10 bases. The ends lost 6 bases at V and 2 bases at J; junction bases unmatched: 7. This CDR3 comprises 14 residues. Germline assignment: CDR1 DFQATT and CDR2 SNEGSKA (reference sequence). The CDR3 DNA reads as TGCAGTGCGACTCTAGCGGGAGTAGCCTACGAGCAGTACTTC. Its protein product is CSATLAGVAYEQYF.

The J gene is TRBJ2-4, the V gene TRBV20-1; perhaps D is TRBD1 or TRBD2 (5 bases each). The better agreement between TRBJ2-7 and the DNA end casts doubt on the J call. The CDR3 is made up of 14 amino acids. Germline values: CDR1 DFQATT, CDR2 SNEGSKA (reference sequence). The CDR3 spells CSAKKPGRSYEQYF. Here the CDR3 DNA reads TGCAGTGCTAAAAAACCGGGACGATCCTACGAGCAGTACTTC.

This clonotype was found many times. As DNA, the CDR3 is TGTGCCAGCAGGACGGGACTAGCGGCGACCTACGAGCAGTACTTC. Translated, it gives CASRTGLAATYEQYF. The genes are TRBV6-9 and TRBJ2-7; 11 nucleotides agree with TRBD2. Germline CDR1 and CDR2: MNHGY and SVAAGI. Germline trimming cut 6 bases from V and 2 bases from J; bases unmatched to any gene: 6. The CDR3 sequence is 15 residues long.

The V and J genes are TRBV28 and TRBJ2-5; the D is unclear. Germline CDR1 reads MDHEN; CDR2 reads SYDVKM. The V and J ends lost 6 bases and 5 bases respectively, with 16 bases between them. The CDR3 has 14 amino acids. The CDR3 DNA sequence: TGTGCCAGCAGCGCTAACTGGGCGGACGAGACCCAGTACTTC. Residues: CASSANWADETQYF. Using reference TRBV28 and TRBJ2-5 for the parts outside the CDR3, the full variable domain is DVKVTQSSRYLVKRTGEKVFLECVQDMDHENMFWYRQDPGLGLRLIYFSYDVKMKEKGDIPEGYSVSREKKERFSLILESASTNQTSMYLCASSANWADETQYFGPGTRLLVL.

This clonotype was found a few times. The chain is built from TRBV7-8 and TRBJ1-6, with D maybe TRBD1 (5 bases). The CDR3 extends over 15 amino acids. CDR1 is SGHVS, CDR2 FQNEAQ, per germline. V was clipped by 5 bases and J by 7 bases, with 15 bases between them. This CDR3 is CASSTTQGTNSPLHF. The CDR3 bases are TGTGCCAGCAGCACAACTCAGGGAACCAATTCACCCCTCCACTTT.

The chain recombines TRBV12-3 or TRBV12-4 with TRBJ1-2, with 8 bases lining up with TRBD1. The CDR3 is made up of 14 amino acids. The V and J ends lost 4 bases and 3 bases, in that order; junction bases with no gene match: 4. CDR3 region: CASSSRGRDYGYTF. CDR3 coding DNA: TGTGCCAGCAGTTCCAGGGGGCGGGACTATGGCTACACCTTC.